This entry lists 17 T cell receptor beta chains sequenced from one sample in a study of OX40 agonist ivuxolimab in advanced cancers. Assay used: immunoSEQ multiplex PCR; TCRdb lists only in-frame clones, some missing. The table records 77,000 or so clones, roughly 90% of them present only once. This material consisted of CD4+ or CD8+ T cells sorted from blood, taken in a trial of the OX40 agonist ivuxolimab. The source is an adult with an advanced solid tumor such as melanoma, head and neck, liver or kidney cancer.

This clone was detected once. This chain joins TRBV9 and TRBJ2-2; the D is unclear. V was cut by 4 bases and J by 0 bases, with 16 bases left in between. The CDR3 has 17 amino acids. Germline V gene lookup returns CDR1 SGDLS and CDR2 YYNGEE. This chain's CDR3 is CASSPLTGTSNTGELFF. The CDR3, as DNA: TGTGCCAGCAGCCCCCTGACGGGTACCTCGAACACCGGGGAGCTGTTTTTT. The full variable domain, its missing parts supplied by reference TRBV9 and TRBJ2-2, is DSGVTQTPKHLITATGQRVTLRCSPRSGDLSVYWYQQSLDQGLQFLIQYYNGEERAKGNILERFSAQQFPDLHSELNLSSLELGDSALYFCASSPLTGTSNTGELFFGEGSRLTVL.

The chain employs TRBV7-9 and TRBJ1-1, with no clear D. V was pared by 5 bases and J by 6 bases, with 10 bases between. The CDR3 is made up of 12 amino acids. Germline CDR1 is SEHNR and CDR2 is FQNEAQ (reference sequence). This CDR3 is CASSPLTSEAFF. In nucleotides, the CDR3 is TGTGCCAGCAGCCCGTTAACCTCTGAAGCTTTCTTT.

The chain combines TRBV18 with TRBJ1-4; 9 positions agree with TRBD1. The CDR3 runs to 16 residues. Germline CDR1 is KGHSH and CDR2 is LQKENI. J was trimmed by 8 bases and V by 3 bases; bases with no gene match: 10. CDR3 nucleotides: TGTGCCAGCTCACCGACGACGGGACAGGGCGGGGAAAAACTGTTTTTT. Its translation: CASSPTTGQGGEKLFF.

This rearrangement joins TRBV15 to TRBJ2-6; D not resolved. The germline V gene has CDR1 LNHNV and CDR2 YYDKDF (reference sequence). Trimming removed 3 bases at V and 0 bases at J, with 6 bases between. This CDR3 spans 15 amino acids. CDR3 DNA sequence: TGTGCCACCAGCAGCCAGCTCTCTGGGGCCAACGTCCTGACTTTC. Translation gives CATSSQLSGANVLTF.

V and J are TRBV28 and TRBJ2-7; 10 nucleotides align to TRBD2. Germline loops: CDR1 MDHEN, CDR2 SYDVKM. The CDR3 runs to 18 residues. Losses at the gene ends were 3 bases for V and 4 bases for J; bases not matched to a gene: 15. The CDR3 DNA reads as TGTGCCAGCAGTTTCTTCCCTAGCGGGGGCTTAACATCGTACGAGCAGTACTTC. Amino acid sequence: CASSFFPSGGLTSYEQYF.

The chain combines TRBV7-9 with TRBJ1-5; tentatively, D is TRBD1 (5 bases). CDR1 and CDR2 (germline): SEHNR, FQNEAQ (reference sequence). The CDR3 runs 15 residues. V was shortened by 1 base and J by 6 bases, with 13 bases between the two germline ends. This CDR3 reads CASSLGPAGSQPQHF. For the CDR3, the DNA is TGTGCCAGCAGCTTAGGACCGGCAGGGAGTCAGCCCCAGCATTTT.

The chain carries TRBV19 and TRBJ1-5; perhaps TRBD1 as D (6 bases). CDR1 is LNHDA, CDR2 SQIVND, per germline (reference sequence). This CDR3 comprises 16 residues. Trimming removed 5 bases at V and 7 bases at J, with 21 bases between. The CDR3, as DNA: TGTGCCAGTAGTTCTCCTAGGGGGGTTACGGAACAGCCCCAGCATTTT. Its translation: CASSSPRGVTEQPQHF. The variable domain in full, completed from reference TRBV19 and TRBJ1-5, reads DGGITQSPKYLFRKEGQNVTLSCEQNLNHDAMYWYRQDPGQGLRLIYYSQIVNDFQKGDIAEGYSVSREKKESFPLTVTSAQKNPTAFYLCASSSPRGVTEQPQHFGDGTRLSIL.

The sample holds one count of this clone. This rearrangement joins TRBV4-2 to TRBJ1-2; tentative D call: TRBD1 (6 bases). The germline V gene encodes CDR1 LGHNA and CDR2 YNFKEQ. This CDR3 comprises 14 residues. Trimming took off 2 bases at V and 7 bases at J, with 14 bases between the two ends. The CDR3 region has the DNA TGTGCCAGCAGCCAACCTGAGGGGGGTCGTGGCTACACCTTC. Its translation: CASSQPEGGRGYTF.

The rearrangement links TRBV29-1 to TRBJ1-2; possible D gene TRBD1, 5 bases. The germline V gene has CDR1 SQVTM and CDR2 ANQGSEA. Trimming cost V 6 bases and J 8 bases, with 19 bases left between them. This CDR3 region has 13 residues. This chain's CDR3 is CSVHRAGDLGYTF. The CDR3 DNA is TGCAGCGTACACCGGGCCGGGGACCTCGGCTACACCTTC. Drawing the rest from reference TRBV29-1 and TRBJ1-2, the complete variable domain is SAVISQKPSRDICQRGTSLTIQCQVDSQVTMMFWYRQQPGQSLTLIATANQGSEATYESGFVIDKFPISRPNLTFSTLTVSNMSPEDSSIYLCSVHRAGDLGYTFGSGTRLTVV.

This rearrangement joins TRBV7-2 to TRBJ2-1; maybe TRBD2 (6 bases). The CDR3 loop spans 15 amino acids. The V gene's germline CDR1 is SGHTA and CDR2 FQGNSA. V dropped 2 bases and J dropped 0 bases, with 8 bases sitting between them. The CDR3, as DNA: TGTGCCAGCAGCTTATCAGCGGGCTCCTACAATGAGCAGTTCTTC. It encodes CASSLSAGSYNEQFF.

This chain uses TRBV6-5 with TRBJ2-5, with TRBD2 matching 8 bases. The CDR3 runs 13 residues. The germline CDR1 and CDR2 sequences are MNHEY and SVGAGI. J was trimmed by 7 bases and V by 5 bases; bases with no gene match: 6. The CDR3 spells CASSRSGVVTQYF. The CDR3 nucleotides are TGTGCCAGCAGTCGTAGCGGGGTGGTGACCCAGTACTTC.

The chain is built from TRBV7-9 and TRBJ2-1; D is undetermined. Germline V gene data show CDR1 as SEHNR and CDR2 as FQNEAQ (reference sequence). The CDR3 has 12 residues. V gave up 4 bases and J gave up 5 bases, with 6 bases separating them. The CDR3 loop reads CASSSDNNEQFF. Here the CDR3 DNA reads TGTGCCAGCAGCTCCGACAACAATGAGCAGTTCTTC.

The chain is built from TRBV15 and TRBJ2-1; 13 nucleotides align to TRBD2. Germline V gene data show CDR1 as LNHNV and CDR2 as YYDKDF (reference sequence). The length of the CDR3 is 15 residues. V lost 3 bases and J lost 10; bases outside the gene matches: 6. The CDR3 sequence is CATSRNGLAGAEQFF. The CDR3 region has the DNA TGTGCCACCAGCAGGAATGGACTAGCGGGAGCCGAGCAGTTCTTC.

V is TRBV7-9 and J is TRBJ2-1, with D hard to call. Germline V CDR1 and CDR2: SEHNR, FQNEAQ (reference sequence). Trimming took 4 bases from V and 2 from J, leaving 9 bases between them. The CDR3 is 14 residues long. The chain's CDR3 is CASSSQTPYNEQFF. The CDR3 nucleotides read TGTGCCAGCAGCTCTCAGACCCCCTACAATGAGCAGTTCTTC.

CDR3 bases: TGTGCCAGCAGTTTGTCCCGGGGGGACACTGAAGCTTTCTTT. It specifies CASSLSRGDTEAFF. The rearrangement joins TRBV28 to TRBJ1-1; tentative D call: TRBD1 (5 bases). The CDR3 runs to 14 residues. Germline loops: CDR1 MDHEN, CDR2 SYDVKM. V lost 3 bases, J lost 3 bases, and 11 bases lay in between.

The rearrangement joins TRBV30 to TRBJ1-5; D call uncertain. Looked up from germline, CDR1 is GTSNPN and CDR2 is SVGIG (reference sequence). This CDR3 comprises 13 residues. V was cut by 2 bases and J by 2 bases, with 7 bases left in between. This chain's CDR3 is CAWSIRGNQPQHF. The CDR3 DNA follows: TGTGCCTGGAGTATAAGAGGCAATCAGCCCCAGCATTTT.

The table lists this clone with a few counts. This chain uses TRBV6-1 with TRBJ2-5; 10 bases line up with TRBD1. Germline V CDR1 and CDR2: MNHNS, SASEGT. V lost 4 bases and J lost 7; bases outside the gene matches: 6. This CDR3 region has 14 residues. The CDR3 protein is CASSAPGQGLTQYF. The CDR3, as DNA: TGTGCCAGCAGTGCTCCGGGACAGGGGCTGACCCAGTACTTC.